The 21 T cell receptor beta chains in this list originate from one sample, sequenced in a study of glioma-infiltrating T cells. Amplification of TCR alpha and beta CDR3 regions from RNA used iRepertoire nested multiplex PCR. TCRdb fed the multiplex PCR reads into MiXCR, producing one record per CDR3 protein. The sample lists 300,000 to 450,000 distinct CDR3 sequences, around 45% occurring once. The material sequenced was glioma tissue, nonneoplastic brain tissue, or PBMCs (not recorded which). Receptors were obtained from a human donor with low-grade glioma or glioblastoma, undergoing nonglioma brain surgery, or in good health (not recorded which).

With regard to this clonotype: A much larger clone differs by one base, so this may be a read error. V usage is TRBV7-6 and J usage is TRBJ2-7, with a tentative D call TRBD2 (6 bases). CDR3 size: 16 residues. From germline, CDR1 is SGHVS and CDR2 FNYEAQ. V lost 1 base to trimming and J lost 2 bases, with 15 bases between them. The chain's CDR3 is CASSLGGSSGTYEQYF. CDR3 nucleotides: TGTGCCAGCAGCTTAGGGGGGAGTAGCGGAACCTACGAGCAGTACTTC.

This clonotype was recorded many times. The rearrangement uses TRBV27 and TRBJ2-7; 10 bases line up with TRBD2. The CDR3 is made up of 13 amino acids. V gave up 7 bases and J gave up 6 bases; unmatched junction bases: 6. CDR1 MNHEY and CDR2 SMNVEV come from the germline V gene (reference sequence). The CDR3 loop reads CASIGLAGVEQYF. Here the CDR3 DNA reads TGTGCCAGCATAGGCCTAGCGGGAGTCGAGCAGTACTTC.

This clonotype was detected only a few times. V gene TRBV4-2 combines with J gene TRBJ1-3; D remains ambiguous. This CDR3 is 17 amino acids long. CDR1 and CDR2 from the germline V gene are LGHNA and YNFKEQ. Trimming stripped 0 bases from V and 0 bases from J, with 12 bases between. The CDR3 region has the DNA TGTGCCAGCAGCCAAGAATATCCCGGAGTCTCTGGAAACACCATATATTTT. This gives the protein CASSQEYPGVSGNTIYF.

This clonotype appeared a few times. J is TRBJ2-7 and V is TRBV20-1; TRBD2 matches at 9 bases. V trimming: 1 base; J trimming: 5 bases; junction bases outside the gene matches: 6. The CDR3 runs 14 residues. Per the germline V gene, CDR1 is DFQATT and CDR2 is SNEGSKA (reference sequence). The CDR3 loop is CSARARGGAHEQYF. DNA for the CDR3: TGCAGTGCTAGAGCGCGGGGGGGAGCACACGAGCAGTACTTC.

The chain employs TRBV2 and TRBJ1-1; a possible D gene is TRBD1 (5 bases). With 4 bases removed from V and 3 bases from J, the gap between germline ends came to 12 bases. The CDR3 spans 14 residues. The germline gives CDR1 SNHLY, CDR2 FYNNEI. The CDR3 region has the DNA TGTGCCAGCAGTGGTACAGGATCGGACACTGAAGCTTTCTTT. It encodes CASSGTGSDTEAFF.

Concerning this clonotype: It may be a read error: a sequence one base away is much more abundant. The V and J genes are TRBV6-8 and TRBJ2-2; the match to TRBD1 covers 10 bases. This CDR3 has 16 amino acids. Germline V gives CDR1 MNHGY, CDR2 SAAAGT. The J segment lost 4 bases and the V segment lost 4 bases, leaving 6 bases of the junction unmatched. CDR3 DNA sequence: TGTGCCAGCAGTTTAGCCGGGACAGGGGTCACCGGGGAGCTGTTTTTT. Translating gives CASSLAGTGVTGELFF.

This chain connects TRBV20-1 to TRBJ2-1, with D perhaps assigned TRBD1 or TRBD2 (6 bases each). The V gene's germline CDR1 is DFQATT and CDR2 SNEGSKA (reference sequence). This CDR3 is 17 amino acids long. V lost 0 bases and J 1 base, leaving 16 bases between the germline ends. The CDR3 DNA reads TGCAGTGCTAGAGATCCCTTGAGGGGGGAGTCCTACAATGAGCAGTTCTTC. Translating gives CSARDPLRGESYNEQFF.

With respect to this clonotype: One end of the junction does not line up with germline, which may come from a read error. V gene TRBV28 combines with J gene TRBJ2-5; D gene uncertain. The CDR3 length is 12 residues. Germline values: CDR1 MDHEN, CDR2 SYDVKM. The CDR3: CAGSDPKETQYF. The CDR3 region has the DNA TGTGCCGGCAGCGATCCAAAAGAGACCCAGTACTTC. The variable domain in full, completed from reference TRBV28 and TRBJ2-5, reads DVKVTQSSRYLVKRTGEKVFLECVQDMDHENMFWYRQDPGLGLRLIYFSYDVKMKEKGDIPEGYSVSREKKERFSLILESASTNQTSMYLCAGSDPKETQYFGPGTRLLVL.

Many counts were recorded for this clonotype. The chain has TRBV27 and TRBJ2-1; no firm D call. The ends were cut back, 3 bases at V and 7 bases at J, with 16 bases in the middle. The CDR3 sequence is 15 residues long. The germline gives CDR1 MNHEY, CDR2 SMNVEV (reference sequence). The CDR3 DNA follows: TGTGCCAGCAGTTTTGTCCCTATAGGTGTAAATGAGCAGTTCTTC. Its protein product is CASSFVPIGVNEQFF.

The chain couples TRBV4-1 to TRBJ2-4; D is perhaps TRBD1 (6 bases). Trimming cost V 4 bases and J 8 bases, with 18 bases left between them. Germline lookup yields CDR1 MGHRA and CDR2 YSYEKL. This CDR3 region has 15 residues. Here the CDR3 DNA reads TGCGCCAGCAGCCTCGGACAGTGGCTGGTGGACATTCAGTACTTC. It specifies CASSLGQWLVDIQYF.

As regards this clonotype: A much larger clone lies one base from this, so it may be a read error. The chain uses TRBV20-1 and TRBJ2-3; 7 bases match TRBD1. The DNA end lines up better with TRBJ1-1; the J call may be wrong. CDR3 size: 15 residues. CDR1 is DFQATT, CDR2 SNEGSKA, per germline (reference sequence). The CDR3 coding sequence is TGCAGTGCTAGAGACCACAGGGGCATGAACACTGAAGCTTTCTTT. Protein product: CSARDHRGMNTEAFF.

Concerning this clonotype itself: A much larger clone differs by one base, so this may be a read error. This chain uses TRBV20-1 with TRBJ1-1, with D maybe TRBD1 (5 bases). V was clipped by 5 bases and J by 1 base, with 14 bases between them. Germline lookup yields CDR1 DFQATT and CDR2 SNEGSKA (reference sequence). The CDR3 sequence is 14 residues long. The CDR3 here is CSAAKMGRNTEAFF. The DNA for the CDR3 is TGCAGTGCTGCTAAAATGGGGCGGAACACTGAAGCTTTCTTT.

This clonotype was seen only a few times. The DNA of the CDR3 is TGCGCCAGCAGCCAAGATCCCCCTAGCGGTAACTACAATGAGCAGTTCTTC. The encoded protein is CASSQDPPSGNYNEQFF. The chain employs TRBV4-3 and TRBJ2-1; 7 bases align to TRBD2. The CDR3 has 17 residues. The trim removed 0 bases at V and 3 bases at J, leaving 8 bases unmatched. Germline V gives CDR1 LGHNA, CDR2 YSLEER.

This chain connects TRBV5-4 to TRBJ2-3; tentatively, D is TRBD1 (6 bases). Germline assignment: CDR1 SGHNT and CDR2 YYREEE (reference sequence). V was shortened by 1 base and J by 5 bases, with 17 bases between the two germline ends. The CDR3 has 16 residues. The CDR3 DNA reads TGTGCCAGCAGCTTGTCTCTCTGGCGAGGGGGAGATACGCAGTATTTT. It yields the protein CASSLSLWRGGDTQYF.

In this sample, this clonotype turned up once. The rearrangement links TRBV2 to TRBJ2-1; D is unclear. This CDR3 contains 14 residues. Germline V gene lookup returns CDR1 SNHLY and CDR2 FYNNEI. Trimming removed 5 bases from V and 4 bases from J, with 12 bases in between. The CDR3 bases are TGTGCCAGCAGTAGCCCCCGAGATTACAATGAGCAGTTCTTC. This codes for CASSSPRDYNEQFF.

This clonotype has a count of ten or more. The V call is TRBV24-1, the J call TRBJ1-1; D remains ambiguous. Trimming left V 4 bases short and J 0 bases short, with 8 bases between. CDR3 size: 14 residues. CDR1 is KGHDR and CDR2 is SFDVKD in the germline V gene. CDR3 sequence: CATSEAGMNTEAFF. CDR3 sequence (DNA): TGTGCCACCAGTGAAGCCGGAATGAACACTGAAGCTTTCTTT.

The V and J genes are TRBV14 and TRBJ2-1; no definite D call. CDR3 length: 18 residues. Germline-derived CDR1 and CDR2 are SGHDN and FVKESK. V was cut by 0 bases and J by 0 bases, with 15 bases left in between. CDR3 loop: CASSQDASRSSSYNEQFF. The DNA for the CDR3 is TGTGCCAGCAGCCAAGATGCGAGCCGCTCCAGCTCCTACAATGAGCAGTTCTTC.

In this sample, this clonotype turned up a few times. This chain links TRBV28 with TRBJ1-1; D is perhaps TRBD1 (5 bases). V shed 2 bases and J shed 3 bases, with 13 bases lying between them. The CDR3 extends over 15 amino acids. From germline, CDR1 is MDHEN and CDR2 SYDVKM. The CDR3 reads CASSLPGLGDTEAFF. The CDR3 nucleotides are TGTGCCAGCAGTTTACCAGGACTAGGGGACACTGAAGCTTTCTTT.

The V call is TRBV4-1, the J call TRBJ1-1; possibly TRBD1 for D (5 bases). This CDR3 is 14 amino acids long. V was clipped by 4 bases and J by 3 bases, with 12 bases between them. The germline gives CDR1 MGHRA, CDR2 YSYEKL. The DNA for the CDR3 is TGCGCCAGCAGCCGGTCCAGGGTCGACACTGAAGCTTTCTTT. Translation: CASSRSRVDTEAFF.

The chain carries TRBV19 and TRBJ1-1; D call uncertain. The CDR3 runs to 12 residues. With 3 bases removed from V and 2 bases from J, the gap between germline ends came to 4 bases. CDR1 and CDR2 (germline): LNHDA, SQIVND (reference sequence). The CDR3 sequence is CASSIPNTEAFF. CDR3 DNA: TGTGCCAGTAGTATCCCTAACACTGAAGCTTTCTTT.

In its sample, this clonotype was seen a few times. V is TRBV15 and J is TRBJ2-5; either TRBD1 or TRBD2 may fit D (6 bases each). Germline V gives CDR1 LNHNV, CDR2 YYDKDF (reference sequence). The CDR3 is 16 amino acids. The V gene lost 3 bases and the J gene lost 2 bases, with 16 bases spanning the gap. The CDR3 here is CATSSPTRGQQETQYF. The CDR3, as DNA: TGTGCCACCAGCAGTCCAACCCGGGGGCAACAAGAGACCCAGTACTTC.